A selection of T cell receptor beta chains follows, all from one sample in a study of blood T cell repertoires in COVID-19. Clones were read by immunoSEQ multiplex PCR, and TCRdb kept only the in-frame ones, dropping some. The table shows roughly 140,000 clones, with approximately 81% occurring only once. The sequenced material came from peripheral blood. Receptors were obtained from a human donor in a cohort sampled during active COVID-19. CDR3s include the opening cysteine and the closing phenylalanine or tryptophan. The D gene is left open where the match is weak. Clone size is stated in some rows and not others, as once, few, many or a class when expanded.

v_call,clone_size,j_call,d_call,cdr3_nt,cdr3_aa
TRBV5-1,.,TRBJ2-5,.,TGCGCCAGCAGCCTGACGACCCCAGGGGAGACCCAGTACTTC,CASSLTTPGETQYF
TRBV28,.,TRBJ2-4,.,TGTGCCACGTACCCCAGCGGAGCCAAAAACATTCAGTACTTC,CATYPSGAKNIQYF
TRBV7-2,.,TRBJ2-2,TRBD2,TGTGCCACTACACCAAATAGCGGGAGGAACACCGGGGAGCTGTTTTTT,CATTPNSGRNTGELFF
TRBV5-1,.,TRBJ1-4,.,TGCGCCAGCAACGTCGGGGGGATCGATAATGAAAAACTGTTTTTT,CASNVGGIDNEKLFF
TRBV2,once,TRBJ2-5,TRBD2,TGTGCCAGCAGGTTAGGACTAGCGGGAGTTGGTGAGACCCAGTACTTC,CASRLGLAGVGETQYF
TRBV29-1,.,TRBJ2-7,.,TGCAGCGTTGTTGAACAGGGATCAATTCCCAACGAGCAGTACTTC,CSVVEQGSIPNEQYF
TRBV6-2/TRBV6-3,.,TRBJ2-7,.,TGTGCCAGCAGTCCCCGAGGGATAGGGACCTACGAGCAGTACTTC,CASSPRGIGTYEQYF
TRBV27,.,TRBJ2-1,.,TGTGCCAGCAGTTTGGAAATAGCGGCTGAGCAGTTCTTC,CASSLEIAAEQFF
TRBV7-3,.,TRBJ2-2,.,TGTGCCAGCAGACGCTCCGGGACAAACACCGGGGAGCTGTTTTTT,CASRRSGTNTGELFF
TRBV5-4,.,TRBJ2-1,.,TGTGCCAGCAGCTTGGACAGTCACTCCTACAATGAGCAGTTCTTC,CASSLDSHSYNEQFF
TRBV27,.,TRBJ1-3,.,TGTGCCAGCAGTCCCCTCGGTGGAAACACCATATATTTT,CASSPLGGNTIYF
TRBV7-8,.,TRBJ1-5,TRBD1,TGTGCCAGCAGTCAGAACAGGGGGAATCAGCCCCAGCATTTT,CASSQNRGNQPQHF
TRBV5-4,once,TRBJ2-7,TRBD2,TGTGCCAGCAGGCGAACTAGCGGGACGGACGAGCAGTACTTC,CASRRTSGTDEQYF
TRBV6-6,.,TRBJ2-7,TRBD2,TGTGCCAGCAGCTACTCTAGCGGGAGCTCCTACGAGCAGTACTTC,CASSYSSGSSYEQYF
TRBV12-3/TRBV12-4,.,TRBJ2-2,.,TGTGCCAGCAGGTCCCCGGGCACCGGGGAGCTGTTTTTT,CASRSPGTGELFF
TRBV4-3,.,TRBJ1-2,TRBD1,TGCGCCAGCAGCCAAGGACAGGGCTATGGCTACACCTTC,CASSQGQGYGYTF
TRBV5-1,.,TRBJ1-4,TRBD1,TGCGCCAGCGGACCCGGACAGGGGAGTGAAAAACTGTTTTTT,CASGPGQGSEKLFF
TRBV13,.,TRBJ2-7,TRBD2,TGTGCCAGCAGCTTAGCCTGGACTAGCGGGAGCTCCTACGAGCAGTACTTC,CASSLAWTSGSSYEQYF
TRBV7-3,.,TRBJ2-5,TRBD1,TGTGCCAGCAGCGACGGACAGGGGGCCCAAGAGACCCAGTACTTC,CASSDGQGAQETQYF
TRBV5-1,few,TRBJ1-2,TRBD1,TGCGCCAGCAGCTTGACGGGACAGGGGGCCACCTATGGCTACACCTTC,CASSLTGQGATYGYTF
TRBV29-1,once,TRBJ1-1,TRBD1,TGCAGCGCTGGACAGGGGCTGAACACTGAAGCTTTCTTT,CSAGQGLNTEAFF
TRBV5-6,few,TRBJ1-4,TRBD1,TGTGCCAGCAGCTTGGACTGGGACAGGGATGAAAAACTGTTTTTT,CASSLDWDRDEKLFF
TRBV4-2,.,TRBJ1-6,.,TGTGCCAGCAGCCAAGGTAACAGGGAGTTCTCACCCCTCCACTTT,CASSQGNREFSPLHF
TRBV27,.,TRBJ2-1,.,TGTGCCAGCAGTTTTGGACAATCCATCTCCTACAATGAGCAGTTCTTC,CASSFGQSISYNEQFF
TRBV7-2,.,TRBJ1-6,TRBD1,TGTGCCAGCAGCATCGTACGACAGGGGGTCTATAATTCACCCCTCCACTTT,CASSIVRQGVYNSPLHF
TRBV7-2,.,TRBJ1-4,TRBD1,TGTGCCAGCAGCTTAGGACAGGGTTTGAATGAAAAACTGTTTTTT,CASSLGQGLNEKLFF
TRBV5-5,.,TRBJ2-1,TRBD2,TGTGCCAGCAGCTTGGCCGGGCTAGCGGGAGACGATGAGCAGTTCTTC,CASSLAGLAGDDEQFF
TRBV5-1,.,TRBJ2-1,.,TGCGCCAGCAGCTTGTTGGAGGGTAAAAATGAGCAGTTCTTC,CASSLLEGKNEQFF
TRBV14,.,TRBJ2-5,TRBD1,TGTGCCAGCAGCCATTCTAGACGTTGGACAGGGGGCTTCCAAGAGACCCAGTACTTC,CASSHSRRWTGGFQETQYF
TRBV29-1,.,TRBJ2-3,.,TGCAGCGTTGAGGCAGGGGGCACAGATACGCAGTATTTT,CSVEAGGTDTQYF
TRBV13,.,TRBJ2-3,TRBD2,TGTGCCAGCAGCACGTTAGCGGGAGATAAAGATACGCAGTATTTT,CASSTLAGDKDTQYF
TRBV5-1,few,TRBJ2-7,TRBD1,TGCGCCAGCAGCTGGAGGACAGGGGTCTCCTACGAGCAGTACTTC,CASSWRTGVSYEQYF
TRBV7-3,.,TRBJ2-1,.,TGTGCCAGCAGCCCAATTCGGGACTCCATAACCGCGCTGTTCTTC,CASSPIRDSITALFF
TRBV7-2,.,TRBJ2-3,.,TGTGCCAGCACCCTCGGAGGGTTAGATACGCAGTATTTT,CASTLGGLDTQYF
TRBV24-1,.,TRBJ2-3,TRBD2,TGTGCCACCAGTGACCGGGGACTAGCGGGGAGCACAGATACGCAGTATTTT,CATSDRGLAGSTDTQYF
TRBV2,.,TRBJ1-4,.,TGTGCCAGCACCACAGGACGATCTAATGAAAAACTGTTTTTT,CASTTGRSNEKLFF
TRBV19,.,TRBJ2-7,TRBD2,TGTGCCAGTAGAATAGCGGGAGGGCCGTCCTACGAGCAGTACTTC,CASRIAGGPSYEQYF
TRBV5-1,.,TRBJ2-3,TRBD1,TGCGCCAGCAGCTTCGGGACAGGGGCTGATACGCAGTATTTT,CASSFGTGADTQYF
TRBV29-1,.,TRBJ2-3,TRBD1,TGCAGCGTTGAACGGGACAGGGGCACAGATACGCAGTATTTT,CSVERDRGTDTQYF
TRBV27,.,TRBJ2-7,TRBD1,TGTGCCAGCAGTTTAGTCAGGGGGCCATACGAGCAGTACTTC,CASSLVRGPYEQYF
TRBV24-1,.,TRBJ2-5,TRBD1,TGTGCCACCAGTGCAGGGGGAGAGACCCAGTACTTC,CATSAGGETQYF